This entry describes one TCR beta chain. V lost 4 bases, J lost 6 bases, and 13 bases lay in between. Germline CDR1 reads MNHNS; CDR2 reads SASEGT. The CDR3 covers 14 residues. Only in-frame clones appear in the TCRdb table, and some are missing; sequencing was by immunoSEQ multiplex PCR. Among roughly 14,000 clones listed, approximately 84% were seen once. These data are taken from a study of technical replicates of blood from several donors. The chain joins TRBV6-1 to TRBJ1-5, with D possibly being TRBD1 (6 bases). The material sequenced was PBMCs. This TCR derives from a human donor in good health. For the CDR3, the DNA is TGTGCCAGCAGTGGCCGGACAGCCGGTCAGCCCCAGCATTTT. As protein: CASSGRTAGQPQHF.